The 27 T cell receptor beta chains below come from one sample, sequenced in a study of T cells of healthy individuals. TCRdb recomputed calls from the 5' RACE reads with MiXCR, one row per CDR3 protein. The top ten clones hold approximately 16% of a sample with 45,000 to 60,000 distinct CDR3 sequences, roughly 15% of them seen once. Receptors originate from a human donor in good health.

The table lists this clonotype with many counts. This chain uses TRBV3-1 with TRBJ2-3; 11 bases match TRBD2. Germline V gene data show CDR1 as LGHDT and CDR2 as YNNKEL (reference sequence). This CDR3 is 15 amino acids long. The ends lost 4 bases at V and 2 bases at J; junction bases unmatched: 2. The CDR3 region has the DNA TGTGCCAGCAGCCCTAGCGGGAGGTCCACAGATACGCAGTATTTT. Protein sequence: CASSPSGRSTDTQYF.

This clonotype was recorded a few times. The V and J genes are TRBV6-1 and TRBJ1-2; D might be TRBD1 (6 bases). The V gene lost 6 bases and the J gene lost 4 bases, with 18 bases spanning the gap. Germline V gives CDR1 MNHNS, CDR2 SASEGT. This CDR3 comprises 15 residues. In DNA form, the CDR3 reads TGTGCCAGCAGCCACGATACAGGGTCAAGCTATGGCTACACCTTC. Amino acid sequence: CASSHDTGSSYGYTF.

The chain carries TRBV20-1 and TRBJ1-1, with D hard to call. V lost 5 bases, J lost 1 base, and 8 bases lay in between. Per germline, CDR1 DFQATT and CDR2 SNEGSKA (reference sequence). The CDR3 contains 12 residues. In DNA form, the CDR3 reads TGCAGTGCTCGTCACACGAACACTGAAGCTTTCTTT. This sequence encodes CSARHTNTEAFF.

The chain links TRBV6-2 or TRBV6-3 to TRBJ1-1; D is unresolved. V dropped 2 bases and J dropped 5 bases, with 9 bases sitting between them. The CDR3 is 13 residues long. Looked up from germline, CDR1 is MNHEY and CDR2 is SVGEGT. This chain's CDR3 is CASSYTVTTEAFF. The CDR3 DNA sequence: TGTGCCAGCAGTTACACTGTTACGACTGAAGCTTTCTTT.

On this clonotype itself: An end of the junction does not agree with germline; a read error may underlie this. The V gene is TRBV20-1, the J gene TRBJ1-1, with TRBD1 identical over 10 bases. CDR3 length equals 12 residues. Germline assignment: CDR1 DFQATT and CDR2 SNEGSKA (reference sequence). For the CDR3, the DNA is TGCAGTGCTAGAGAAACCGGGACAGGGGCCTCCTTT. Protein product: CSARETGTGASF.

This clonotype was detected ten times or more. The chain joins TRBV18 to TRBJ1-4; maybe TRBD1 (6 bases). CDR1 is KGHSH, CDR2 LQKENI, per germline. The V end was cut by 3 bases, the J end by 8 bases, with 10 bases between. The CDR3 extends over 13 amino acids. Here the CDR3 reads CASSPQGREKLFF. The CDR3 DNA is TGTGCCAGCTCACCGCAGGGGCGGGAAAAACTGTTTTTT.

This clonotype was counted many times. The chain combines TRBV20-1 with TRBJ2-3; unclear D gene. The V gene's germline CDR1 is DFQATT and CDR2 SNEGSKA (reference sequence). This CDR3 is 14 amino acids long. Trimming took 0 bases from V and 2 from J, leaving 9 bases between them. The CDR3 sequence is CSARDRLYTDTQYF. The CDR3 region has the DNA TGCAGTGCTAGAGACCGACTCTACACAGATACGCAGTATTTT.

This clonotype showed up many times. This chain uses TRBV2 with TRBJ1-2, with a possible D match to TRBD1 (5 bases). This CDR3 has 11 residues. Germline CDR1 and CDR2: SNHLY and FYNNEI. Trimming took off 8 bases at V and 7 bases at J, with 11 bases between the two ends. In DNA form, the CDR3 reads TGTGCCAGCTCCAGGGCGCCTGGCTACACCTTC. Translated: CASSRAPGYTF.

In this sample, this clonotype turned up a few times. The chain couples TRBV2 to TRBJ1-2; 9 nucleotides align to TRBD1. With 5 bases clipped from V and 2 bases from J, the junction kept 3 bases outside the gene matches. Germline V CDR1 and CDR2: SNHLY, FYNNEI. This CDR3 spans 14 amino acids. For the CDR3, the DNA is TGTGCCAGCAGTCGGGACAGGGAAAACTATGGCTACACCTTC. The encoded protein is CASSRDRENYGYTF.

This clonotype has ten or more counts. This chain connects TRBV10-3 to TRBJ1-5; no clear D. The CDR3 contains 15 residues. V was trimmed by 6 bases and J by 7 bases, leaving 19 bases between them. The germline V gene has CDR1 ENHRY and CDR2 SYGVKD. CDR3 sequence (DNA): TGTGCCATCAGCTCCGGGGAGGGCACTGACCAGCCCCAGCATTTT. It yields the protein CAISSGEGTDQPQHF.

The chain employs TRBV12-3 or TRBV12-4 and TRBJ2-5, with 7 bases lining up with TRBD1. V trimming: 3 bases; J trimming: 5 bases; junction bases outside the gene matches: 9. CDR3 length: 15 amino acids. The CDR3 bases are TGTGCCAGCAGTTTCGGCCCAGGGGGTATGGAGACCCAGTACTTC. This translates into CASSFGPGGMETQYF.

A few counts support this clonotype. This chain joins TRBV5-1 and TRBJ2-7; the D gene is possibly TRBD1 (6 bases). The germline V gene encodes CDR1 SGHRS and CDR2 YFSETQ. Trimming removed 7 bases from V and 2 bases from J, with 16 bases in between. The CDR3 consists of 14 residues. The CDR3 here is CASGPNREPYEQYF. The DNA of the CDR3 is TGCGCCAGCGGACCCAACAGGGAACCCTACGAGCAGTACTTC.

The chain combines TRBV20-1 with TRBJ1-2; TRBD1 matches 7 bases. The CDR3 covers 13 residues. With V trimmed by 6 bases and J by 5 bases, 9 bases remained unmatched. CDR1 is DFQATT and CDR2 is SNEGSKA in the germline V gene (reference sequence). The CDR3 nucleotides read TGCAGTGCGCAGACAGGGATATCTTATGGCTACACCTTC. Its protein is CSAQTGISYGYTF.

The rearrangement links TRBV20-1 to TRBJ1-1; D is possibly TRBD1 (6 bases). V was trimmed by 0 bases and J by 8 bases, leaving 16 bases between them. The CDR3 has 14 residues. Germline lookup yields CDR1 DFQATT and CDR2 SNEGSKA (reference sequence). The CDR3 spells CSARDPGAGEEAFF. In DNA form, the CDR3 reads TGCAGTGCTAGAGATCCGGGGGCAGGAGAAGAAGCTTTCTTT.

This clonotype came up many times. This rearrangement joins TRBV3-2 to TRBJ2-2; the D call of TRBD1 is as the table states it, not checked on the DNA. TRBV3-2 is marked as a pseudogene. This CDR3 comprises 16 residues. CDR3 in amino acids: CASSPPGQGFGGELFF. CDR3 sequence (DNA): TGTGCCAGCAGCCCACCCGGACAGGGATTTGGCGGGGAGCTGTTTTTT.

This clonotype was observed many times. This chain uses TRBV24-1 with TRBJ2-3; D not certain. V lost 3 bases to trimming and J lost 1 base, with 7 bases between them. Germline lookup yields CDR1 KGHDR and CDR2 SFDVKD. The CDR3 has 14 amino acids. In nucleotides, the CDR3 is TGTGCCACCAGTGATGTCACGGGCACAGATACGCAGTATTTT. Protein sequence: CATSDVTGTDTQYF.

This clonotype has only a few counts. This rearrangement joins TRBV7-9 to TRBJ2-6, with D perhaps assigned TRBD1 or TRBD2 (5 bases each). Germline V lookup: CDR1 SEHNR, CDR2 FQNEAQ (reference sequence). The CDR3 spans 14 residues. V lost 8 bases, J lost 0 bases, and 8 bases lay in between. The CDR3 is CASGTPSGANVLTF. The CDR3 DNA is TGTGCCAGCGGGACCCCCTCTGGGGCCAACGTCCTGACTTTC.

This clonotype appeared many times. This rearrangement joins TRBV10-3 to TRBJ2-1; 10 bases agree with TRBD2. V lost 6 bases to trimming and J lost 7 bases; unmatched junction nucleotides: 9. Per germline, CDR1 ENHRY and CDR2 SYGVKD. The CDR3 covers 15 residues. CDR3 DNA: TGTGCCATCAGCCGGGAAGCGGGAGGGATGAATGAGCAGTTCTTC. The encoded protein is CAISREAGGMNEQFF.

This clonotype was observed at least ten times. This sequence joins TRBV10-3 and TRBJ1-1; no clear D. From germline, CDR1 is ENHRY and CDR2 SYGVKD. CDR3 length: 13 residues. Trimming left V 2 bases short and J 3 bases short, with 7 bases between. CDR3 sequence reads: CAISERSDTEAFF. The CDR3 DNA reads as TGTGCCATCAGTGAGCGATCCGACACTGAAGCTTTCTTT.

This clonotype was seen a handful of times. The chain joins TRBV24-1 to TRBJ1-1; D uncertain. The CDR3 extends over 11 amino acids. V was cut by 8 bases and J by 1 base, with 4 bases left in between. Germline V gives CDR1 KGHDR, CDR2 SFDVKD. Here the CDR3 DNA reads TGTGCCACCAAGCGGAACACTGAAGCTTTCTTT. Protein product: CATKRNTEAFF.

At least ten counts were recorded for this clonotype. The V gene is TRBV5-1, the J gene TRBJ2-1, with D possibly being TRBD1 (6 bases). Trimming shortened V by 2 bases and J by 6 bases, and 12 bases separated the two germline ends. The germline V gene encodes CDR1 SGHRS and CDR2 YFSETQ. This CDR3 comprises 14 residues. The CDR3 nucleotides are TGCGCCAGCAGCTTATGGGACACACCCAATGAGCAGTTCTTC. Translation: CASSLWDTPNEQFF.

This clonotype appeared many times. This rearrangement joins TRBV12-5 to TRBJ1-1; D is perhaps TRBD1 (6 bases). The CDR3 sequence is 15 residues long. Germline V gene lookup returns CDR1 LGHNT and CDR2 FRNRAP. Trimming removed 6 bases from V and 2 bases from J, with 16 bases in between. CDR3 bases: TGTGCTAGTGGATCCACGGGGGGGCTTAACACTGAAGCTTTCTTT. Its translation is CASGSTGGLNTEAFF.

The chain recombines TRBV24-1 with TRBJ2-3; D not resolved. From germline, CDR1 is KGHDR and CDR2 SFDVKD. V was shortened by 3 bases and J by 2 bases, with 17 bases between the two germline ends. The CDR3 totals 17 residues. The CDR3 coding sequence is TGTGCCACCAGTGATCCGACGATTGGCACTCACACAGATACGCAGTATTTT. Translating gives CATSDPTIGTHTDTQYF.

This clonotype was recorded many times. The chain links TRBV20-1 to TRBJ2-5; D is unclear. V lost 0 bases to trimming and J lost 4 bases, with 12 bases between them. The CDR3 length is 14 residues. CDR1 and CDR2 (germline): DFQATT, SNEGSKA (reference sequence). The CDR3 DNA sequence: TGCAGTGCTAGAGAATGGCCATGGGGAGAGACCCAGTACTTC. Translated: CSAREWPWGETQYF.

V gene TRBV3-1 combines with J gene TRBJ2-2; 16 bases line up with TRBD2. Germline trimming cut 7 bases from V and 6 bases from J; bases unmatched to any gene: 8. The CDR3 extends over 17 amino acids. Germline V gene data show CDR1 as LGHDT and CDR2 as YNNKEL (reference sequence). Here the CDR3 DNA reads TGTGCCAGCACCAAGGGACTAGCGGGAGGGCCGGCCGGGGAGCTGTTTTTT. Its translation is CASTKGLAGGPAGELFF.

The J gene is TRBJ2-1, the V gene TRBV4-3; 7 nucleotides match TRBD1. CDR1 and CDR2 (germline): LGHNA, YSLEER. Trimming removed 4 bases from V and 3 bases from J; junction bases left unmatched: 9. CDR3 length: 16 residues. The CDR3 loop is CASSPSLSGGYNEQFF. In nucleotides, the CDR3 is TGCGCCAGCAGCCCCTCTTTGTCAGGGGGCTACAATGAGCAGTTCTTC.

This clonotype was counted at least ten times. CDR3 residues: CASSFMAGGTYEQYF. CDR3 nucleotides: TGTGCCAGCAGCTTCATGGCAGGGGGTACCTACGAGCAGTACTTC. The genes are TRBV5-5 and TRBJ2-7; TRBD1 aligns across 7 bases. The CDR3 runs 15 residues. The V segment lost 2 bases and the J segment 2 bases; nucleotides outside the gene matches: 7. The germline V gene has CDR1 SGHKS and CDR2 YYEKEE (reference sequence).